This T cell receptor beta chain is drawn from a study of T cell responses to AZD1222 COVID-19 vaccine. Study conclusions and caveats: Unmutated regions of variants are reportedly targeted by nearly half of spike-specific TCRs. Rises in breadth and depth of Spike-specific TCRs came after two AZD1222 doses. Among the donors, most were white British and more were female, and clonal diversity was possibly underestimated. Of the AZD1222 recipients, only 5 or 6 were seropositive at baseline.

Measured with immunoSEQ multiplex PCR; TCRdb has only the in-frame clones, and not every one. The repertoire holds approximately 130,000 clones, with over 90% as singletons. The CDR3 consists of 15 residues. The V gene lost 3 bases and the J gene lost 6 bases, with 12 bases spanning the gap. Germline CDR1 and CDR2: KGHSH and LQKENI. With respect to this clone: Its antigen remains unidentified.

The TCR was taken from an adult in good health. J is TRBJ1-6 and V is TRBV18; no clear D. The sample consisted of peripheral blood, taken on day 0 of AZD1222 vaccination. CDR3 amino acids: CASSPITVTNSPLHF. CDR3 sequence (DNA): TGTGCCAGCTCACCGATCACAGTGACTAATTCACCCCTCCACTTT.